The text below deals with one TCR beta chain. Its antigen is as yet unknown. The PCR made use of 60 Vbeta and 13 Jbeta primers. Sequenced by immunoSEQ multiplex PCR; TCRdb stores in-frame clones only, minus some. The data hold 200,000 to 300,000 clones, with 82% observed a single time. This sample was included in a study of cytomegalovirus exposure and HLA in healthy donors. Points from the study as a whole: One variant, a missense change in DCLRE1C, was linked in a later analysis to TCR beta V- and J-gene trimming. Data from an earlier analysis indicated that most TCR beta V segments were productive either about 87% or about 30% of the time.

The sequencing sample was made of PBMCs. The TCR originated in a woman in her thirties or forties in good health and CMV-seropositive.

In DNA form, the CDR3 reads TGTGCCAGCAGTTACACTAGCGGTAGCACAGATACGCAGTATTTT. Its protein is CASSYTSGSTDTQYF. The genes are TRBV6-5 and TRBJ2-3; 8 nucleotides align to TRBD2. J was trimmed by 0 bases and V by 2 bases; bases with no gene match: 1. There are 15 residues in the CDR3. Germline V lookup: CDR1 MNHEY, CDR2 SVGAGI.